This TCR beta chain was observed in a study of cytomegalovirus exposure and HLA in healthy donors listed by TCRdb under 2017. With respect to the entire study: In an earlier analysis of fewer than 750 of the donors, 276 Gb of sequence data and 95 million to 130 million unique TCR beta sequences from some 170 million T cells were reported. Rather than using new phenotypic data, the later analysis identified candidate immune exposures from TCR beta sequences and from how often those sequences occurred across donors. Along with the approximately 700-subject first cohort, a separate validation cohort of over a hundred different subjects was used. To predict cytomegalovirus infection status, the study combined high-throughput TCR immunosequencing, statistical association of individual TCRs with disease status, and machine learning. Alongside the repertoire data, information on donor age, sex, ethnicity and CMV serostatus was compiled. The T cell repertoires of 666 subjects were profiled by immunosequencing and related to cytomegalovirus serostatus. Of the 300 to 500 genotyped donors, 81% were placed in the genetic ancestry cluster associated with self-reported Caucasian donors. Typing coverage differed by locus: A, B, C, DRB1 and DQB1 were typed in roughly 629-630 donors, DQA1 in 500 to 550, DPA1 in around 600, and DPB1 in 450 to 490. The study aimed to test whether cataloging public T cell receptors could reveal signatures of past pathogen exposure. In an earlier analysis of 587 of the donors, high-throughput TCR beta sequencing was used to judge whether each TCR beta V gene segment behaved as functional or pseudogenic. HLA typing included class I and class II loci at four-digit resolution. In a later analysis, previously published TCR beta repertoires from 550 to 700 donors were re-analyzed and high-resolution HLA genotyping was added so that TCR occurrence patterns could be studied. Across approximately 420 genotyped donors of the cohort, an average of about 240,000 unique TCR beta nucleotide sequences per donor were sequenced, and 15% to 20% of those sequences were non-productive. Approximately 310 gigabases of sequencing data and some 85 million unique TCR sequences were included in an early release covering over 600 HLA-typed donors. Every discovery cohort repertoire had been produced on one sequencing platform. Four or five DR-DQ haplotypes were handled as single units for association and clustering because linkage in the cohort was strong. A later genetic analysis took genome-wide SNP genotypes for about 55% of the roughly 670 donors and used that subset as a discovery cohort.

About this clone itself: Its antigen is unknown. No much larger clone is present one base from it, and per-base qualities are unavailable.

The germline V gene (reference sequence) yields SEHNR for CDR1 and FQNEAQ for CDR2. Including cysteine and phenylalanine, the CDR3 has 15 amino acids. Just CDR3 DNA is preserved here, 45 bases in frame from base 1. V and J are truncated by 5 bases and 4 bases respectively, leaving an intervening sequence of 15 bases. The protocol used for the library was the immunoSEQ multiplex PCR assay. For the multiplex PCR, a mixture combining 60 forward primers for TCR Vbeta segments and 13 reverse primers for TCR Jbeta segments was used. The CDR3 region of rearranged TCR beta genes was amplified from genomic DNA by a multiplex PCR assay. The Illumina HiSeq System was used to sequence the amplified TCR beta libraries as 87-base-pair reads. Regarding the original processing steps: A later analysis tallied tens of millions of unique TCR beta chains across the 666 repertoires, and about 10 million of those chains were shared by two or more donors. Raw reads were error-corrected and collapsed into unique sequences with a nearest-neighbor algorithm that merged closely related sequences to remove PCR and sequencing errors. V, D and J gene segments were assigned by aligning CDR3 sequences to IMGT reference sequences. For a sequence to be retained, a match of at least six nucleotides was required to both a V gene segment and a J gene segment. Rearrangements were classified as productive when the CDR3 lacked stop codons and remained in frame with V and J, and all other rearrangements were classified as non-productive. Following IMGT convention, CDR3 was defined as the stretch from the second conserved V-encoded cysteine up to the conserved J-encoded phenylalanine. Sequences without an unambiguous match to a single V gene segment were excluded from the earlier analysis of 450 to 650 of the donors. In an earlier analysis of approximately 610 of the donors, V segments were called functional above 56.7% productive rearrangements and were called segregating when the between-donor standard deviation exceeded 5%. A statistical classification framework was developed to diagnose cytomegalovirus status using the catalog of TCR beta chain sequences. A later analysis assigned V and J genes by comparing TCR nucleotide sequences with IMGT/GENE-DB human TR gene sequences. Using the TCRdist pipeline, a later analysis assigned CDR3 sequences along with most-parsimonious VDJ recombination scenarios. In a later analysis, each TCR beta chain was defined by its CDR3 amino acid sequence together with its V-gene family, and reads without a unique V-gene family were excluded. In a later analysis, 450 to 600 highly shared, low-generation-probability nucleotide sequences were removed to address suspected cross-contamination and a sequencing artifact. A later analysis calculated a clonal expansion index for each public chain from normalized within-repertoire ranks of inferred template counts. A later analysis computed generation probabilities with a VDJ recombination model fitted to out-of-frame rearrangements, and checked the results against IGoR. In a later analysis, TCR-TCR, TCR-HLA and TCR-CMV co-occurrence was scored with hypergeometric tests, and a repertoire-size bias correction was applied to TCR pairs. False discovery rates were estimated in a later analysis by permuting HLA or CMV assignments 20 times. In a later analysis, co-occurring TCRs were grouped with DBSCAN, and TCRdist sequence similarity was added when clustering was performed within HLA-allele-positive subsets. Repertoires with fewer than 30,000 or more than 120,000 public chains, plus five repertoires with anomalous nucleotide sharing, were excluded from co-occurrence clustering. Sourced from immuneACCESS, this table was stored by TCRdb with only in-frame sequences that have V and J called. A share of the clones is absent; for the studies checked, an unresolved V gene accounts for under half, and the remainder has no known explanation. The D gene and trimming were derived from the DNA, and the V and J assignments and clone size from that table. The sample contains roughly 180,000 clones, about 83% of them found a single time. The biggest ten clones account for about 3.1% of the sample.

What the research found in general, with its limitations: A further reported finding was that TCR beta sequences accurately predicted the HLA-A and HLA-B alleles for most subjects in the first cohort. Because some donors lacked HLA typing at each locus, the association tests relied only on the typed subset. Most CMV-associated TCR beta chains appeared to be HLA-restricted in a later analysis, and the HLA associations seemed to be driven largely by CMV exposure. A cluster of highly shared sequence variants was judged likely to be a technical artifact of the sequencing pipeline. When HLA alleles, especially DR and DQ, strongly co-occurred, TCR associations were difficult to assign to individual alleles. Most TCR sequences were seen in very few donors, while some public TCRs were found in many individuals. In a later analysis, around 15,000 TCR beta sequences were associated with specific HLA alleles at a false discovery rate of 0.05. Because counts were too low, 15 to 20 rarely observed V segments, including chromosome 9 orphons, were left out of the earlier analysis of 587 of the donors. The study listed around 160 TCR beta chains as associated with cytomegalovirus. The presence/absence analyses assumed that sequencing depth was roughly uniform across donors, and that assumption may not be true. Immune exposure information for the cohort was limited to CMV serostatus. Only TCR beta chains were sequenced in this cohort, and the absence of alpha or paired-chain data limited detectable features. Cytomegalovirus status was reported to be diagnosed by the classifier with high specificity and sensitivity in both the original and validation cohorts. In a later analysis, HLA-associated TCR beta chains were found to be more clonally expanded and to have lower generation probabilities than equally common non-associated chains. Because the 87-base-pair reads could not distinguish some IMGT-functional V segments, including TRBV6-2 and TRBV6-3, those segments were excluded. In an earlier analysis of roughly 500 of the donors, most TCR beta V segments appeared in productive rearrangements about 90% or about 30% of the time, broadly matching IMGT annotations. Correlated functional status among segregating V segments might reflect linkage disequilibrium, but an unknown experimental factor could not be ruled out. In a later analysis, several top co-occurrence clusters were reported to appear linked to parvovirus B19, influenza, CMV and Epstein-Barr virus. In vitro tests confirmed that a few of the cytomegalovirus-associated TCR beta chains recognize cytomegalovirus antigens. In a later analysis, the rate of TCR association differed among HLA loci, with DRB1 alleles having the most associated TCRs and HLA-C alleles having the fewest. V-gene and J-gene trimming of TCR beta chains was associated with a missense DCLRE1C variant in a later genetic analysis, and the association was replicated in an independent cohort. According to a later genetic analysis, donors in an Asian-associated ancestry cluster had fewer N-insertions in productive TCRs than the approximately 710-donor mean. The authors suggested that the approach could potentially be extended to other disease states and immunological phenotypes.

The cohort consisted of 650 to 700 healthy bone marrow donors. At the time of sampling, every cohort member was nominally healthy, though immune exposures that went unrecorded were likely present. The donor tested CMV seronegative, placing the donor among the roughly 400 seronegative members of the cohort. Each donor provided a peripheral blood sample, and peripheral blood mononuclear cells were used for TCR beta sequencing. Genomic DNA extraction from the blood cell samples was performed with the Qiagen DNeasy Blood Extraction Kit. Material: PBMCs. This receptor was obtained from a female donor in good health and CMV-seronegative. The V and J genes are TRBV7-9 and TRBJ1-3, with the D gene not confidently named. At the DNA level, the sequence is TGTGCCAGCAGCCCCAACGGGGTGCGAGGAAACACCATATATTTT. It is translated as CASSPNGVRGNTIYF.